One sample yielded the 5 T cell receptor beta chains listed below, sequenced in a study of cytomegalovirus exposure and HLA in healthy donors. Sequenced by immunoSEQ multiplex PCR; TCRdb stores in-frame clones only, minus some. The table shows some 160,000 clones, with approximately 90% occurring only once. Sequences were obtained from PBMCs. The receptors shown here come from a man in his late teens or twenties in good health and CMV-seronegative.

The chain carries TRBV30 and TRBJ2-7, with D perhaps TRBD1 (5 bases). The V end was cut by 4 bases, the J end by 6 bases, with 16 bases between. The CDR3 covers 13 residues. Per the germline V gene, CDR1 is GTSNPN and CDR2 is SVGIG (reference sequence). The CDR3 DNA reads as TGTGCCTGGAACTACCAGGGAACGGGCGAGCAGTACGTC. It yields the protein CAWNYQGTGEQYV.

This rearrangement joins TRBV19 to TRBJ1-5; 7 bases are a match to TRBD1. CDR1 LNHDA and CDR2 SQIVND come from the germline V gene (reference sequence). This CDR3 has 15 residues. V lost 4 bases to trimming and J lost 3 bases; unmatched junction nucleotides: 6. The CDR3 loop reads CASSSRDRINQPQHF. The CDR3 DNA reads as TGTGCCAGTAGTAGCCGGGACAGAATCAATCAGCCCCAGCATTTT.

The chain employs TRBV7-9 and TRBJ1-5, with 9 bases matching TRBD1. Germline V lookup: CDR1 SEHNR, CDR2 FQNEAQ (reference sequence). V lost 4 bases and J lost 1; bases outside the gene matches: 2. This CDR3 comprises 15 residues. CDR3 sequence reads: CASSSGQGSNQPQHF. The CDR3 coding sequence is TGTGCCAGCAGCTCCGGACAGGGGAGCAATCAGCCCCAGCATTTT. The full variable domain, completed using reference TRBV7-9 and TRBJ1-5, is DTGVSQNPRHKITKRGQNVTFRCDPISEHNRLYWYRQTLGQGPEFLTYFQNEAQLEKSRLLSDRFSAERPKGSFSTLEIQRTEQGDSAMYLCASSSGQGSNQPQHFGDGTRLSIL.

The chain joins TRBV5-4 to TRBJ1-2; TRBD1 matches at 7 bases. Germline trimming cut 0 bases from V and 3 bases from J; bases unmatched to any gene: 5. CDR1 is SGHNT, CDR2 YYREEE, per germline (reference sequence). The CDR3 covers 15 residues. CDR3 residues: CASSLGAGTDYGYTF. The CDR3 DNA reads as TGTGCCAGCAGCTTGGGGGCCGGGACAGACTATGGCTACACCTTC.

This chain connects TRBV4-2 to TRBJ2-7; 7 nucleotides match TRBD2. The CDR3 is 14 residues long. Germline V gives CDR1 LGHNA, CDR2 YNFKEQ. V shed 2 bases, J shed 4 bases, and the junction held 5 bases outside the gene matches. The CDR3 DNA reads TGTGCCAGCAGCCAACGCGGGACTATGTACGAGCAGTACTTC. Protein product: CASSQRGTMYEQYF.